This TCR beta chain was identified during a study of blood T cell repertoires in COVID-19. Study as a whole: Italy, Spain and the United States were the sources of the convalescent and acute COVID-19 samples. T cells, B-cell-depleted T cells, or PBMCs provided the cDNA or gDNA that served as material.

Patients of the Seattle cohort, enrolled during active infection, were followed longitudinally. Per the authors' pipeline: Reference gene primer amplification gave nucleated cell count estimates. The assay was immunoSEQ multiplex PCR, and TCRdb's table has in-frame clones only and misses some. V, J and clone size derive from that table, while D and trimming were established from the DNA sequence. The data show around 92,000 clones, 74% seen once. The TCR was taken from a man aged 70 or older with COVID-19, enrolled during active disease. Sequences were obtained from peripheral blood.

In DNA form, the CDR3 reads TGTGCCACCAGCTGGGGACTGTACAATGAGCAGTTCTTC. It yields the protein CATSWGLYNEQFF. V usage is TRBV15 and J usage is TRBJ2-1, with D possibly being TRBD2 (6 bases). V was shortened by 5 bases and J by 4 bases, with 9 bases between the two germline ends. CDR3 length: 13 residues. The germline V gene has CDR1 LNHNV and CDR2 YYDKDF (reference sequence). Full variable domain (missing parts from reference TRBV15 and TRBJ2-1): DAMVIQNPRYQVTQFGKPVTLSCSQTLNHNVMYWYQQKSSQAPKLLFHYYDKDFNNEADTPDNFQSRRPNTSFCFLDIRSPGLGDTAMYLCATSWGLYNEQFFGPGTRLTVL.